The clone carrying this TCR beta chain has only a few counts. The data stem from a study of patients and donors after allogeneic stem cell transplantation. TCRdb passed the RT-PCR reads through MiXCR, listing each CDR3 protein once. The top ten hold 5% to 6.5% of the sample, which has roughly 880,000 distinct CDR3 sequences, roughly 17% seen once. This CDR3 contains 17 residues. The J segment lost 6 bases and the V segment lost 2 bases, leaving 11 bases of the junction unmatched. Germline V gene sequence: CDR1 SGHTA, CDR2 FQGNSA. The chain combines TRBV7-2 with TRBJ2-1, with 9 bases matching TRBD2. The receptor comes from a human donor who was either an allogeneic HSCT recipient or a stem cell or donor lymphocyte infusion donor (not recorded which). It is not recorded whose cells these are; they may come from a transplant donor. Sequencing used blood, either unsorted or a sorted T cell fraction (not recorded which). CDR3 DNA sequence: TGTGCCAGCAGCTTAAGGTTTAGCGGGGGTCGTCGCAATGAGCAGTTCTTC. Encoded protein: CASSLRFSGGRRNEQFF.